The 14 T cell receptor beta chains below come from one sample, sequenced in a study of regulatory T cells in long-lasting Graves disease. Researchers made TCR beta libraries by using iRepertoire HTBI primers and running Arm-PCR on CDR3 regions. A single record per CDR3 protein comes from TCRdb applying MiXCR to the multiplex PCR reads. This table has around 460,000 distinct CDR3 sequences, about 15% appearing once. The sample's time point: newly diagnosed GD, antithyroid drugs for less than 3 months. From PBMCs, RNA was extracted and then used to make the TCR library. The sample also formed part of further work on T cells in Graves' hyperthyroidism and ophthalmopathy.

The source material was peripheral blood mononuclear cells (PBMCs), sampled at new diagnosis, from a patient treated with antithyroid drugs. All receptors derive from a woman aged 45 to 65 with Graves disease.

This clonotype came up a few times. The gene calls are TRBV7-9 and TRBJ1-4; D possibly corresponds to TRBD1 (6 bases). Germline values: CDR1 SEHNR, CDR2 FQNEAQ (reference sequence). V gave up 7 bases and J gave up 4 bases, with 13 bases separating them. The CDR3 consists of 14 residues. The CDR3 region is CASTMGDINEKLFF. CDR3 DNA sequence: TGTGCCAGCACCATGGGGGACATTAATGAAAAACTGTTTTTT.

This clonotype has just one count. CDR3 amino acids: CASSEGTGAAYEQYF. As DNA, the CDR3 is TGTGCCAGCAGTGAAGGTACAGGGGCCGCCTACGAGCAGTACTTC. This rearrangement joins TRBV6-1 to TRBJ2-7, with 7 positions matching TRBD1. The CDR3 spans 15 residues. The junction had 5 bases not matched to a gene; V was cut back by 1 base and J by 2 bases. The V gene's germline CDR1 is MNHNS and CDR2 SASEGT.

This clonotype has just one count. The genes are TRBV11-2 and TRBJ2-1; a possible D gene is TRBD1 (5 bases). This CDR3 is 15 amino acids long. V dropped 1 base and J dropped 8 bases, with 15 bases sitting between them. CDR1 is SGHAT, CDR2 FQNNGV, per germline. CDR3 nucleotides: TGTGCCAGCAGCTTAGCTCCTGGCAGGGTCTATGAGCAGTTCTTC. Protein product: CASSLAPGRVYEQFF.

Concerning this clonotype itself: Since a much larger clone is just one base distant, this may be a read error. The chain employs TRBV20-1 and TRBJ1-1, with D possibly TRBD1 on 5 matching bases. Per germline, CDR1 DFQATT and CDR2 SNEGSKA (reference sequence). This CDR3 has 13 residues. The V gene lost 7 bases and the J gene lost 3 bases, with 15 bases spanning the gap. The CDR3 nucleotides read TGCAGTGGCCAAACCGAGACAGACACTGAAGCTTTCTTT. Translated, it gives CSGQTETDTEAFF.

As concerns this clonotype: It may be a read error: a sequence one base away is much more abundant. The CDR3 bases are TGCAGTGCTGGACCTTACAGGGGTCAAGAGACCCAGTACTTC. Translated, it gives CSAGPYRGQETQYF. This chain links TRBV20-1 with TRBJ2-5; TRBD1 agrees at 7 bases. V lost 5 bases, J lost 2 bases, and 8 bases stayed unmatched. Germline values: CDR1 DFQATT, CDR2 SNEGSKA (reference sequence). The CDR3 runs 14 residues.

This clonotype was counted a few times. The CDR3 is CASSQDLSAGELFF. DNA for the CDR3: TGTGCCAGCAGCCAAGATCTGTCGGCCGGGGAGCTGTTTTTT. The chain combines TRBV4-2 with TRBJ2-2; D uncertain. The germline CDR1 and CDR2 sequences are LGHNA and YNFKEQ. The CDR3 consists of 14 residues. Trimming cost V 0 bases and J 6 bases, with 8 bases left between them.

The rearrangement uses TRBV14 and TRBJ2-7; possible D gene TRBD1, 6 bases. This CDR3 spans 16 amino acids. In germline, CDR1 is SGHDN, CDR2 FVKESK. Trimming removed 5 bases from V and 3 bases from J, with 20 bases in between. The CDR3 region has the DNA TGTGCCAGCAGCTGGAATCCGGGACACATAGACTACGAGCAGTACTTC. It is translated as CASSWNPGHIDYEQYF.

The sample holds many counts of this clonotype. The CDR3 DNA follows: TGCAGTGCTCACAGGGGGAACACTGAAGCTTTCTTT. This gives the protein CSAHRGNTEAFF. The V call is TRBV20-1, the J call TRBJ1-1; 7 nucleotides line up with TRBD1. The germline CDR1 and CDR2 sequences are DFQATT and SNEGSKA (reference sequence). This CDR3 comprises 12 residues. The J segment lost 1 base and the V segment lost 5 bases, leaving 1 base of the junction unmatched.

J is TRBJ2-3 and V is TRBV7-9, with 7 bases aligning to TRBD2. The V and J ends lost 4 bases and 3 bases, in that order; junction bases with no gene match: 7. This CDR3 contains 15 residues. Germline CDR1 reads SEHNR; CDR2 reads FQNEAQ (reference sequence). Here the CDR3 DNA reads TGTGCCAGCAGCTGGGGCGGGAGTGCGACAGATACGCAGTATTTT. As protein: CASSWGGSATDTQYF.

The sample holds many counts of this clonotype. The CDR3: CASNPGWRGAGFGTEAFF. The CDR3, as DNA: TGTGCCAGCAACCCGGGATGGCGCGGGGCGGGTTTTGGTACTGAAGCTTTCTTT. V and J are TRBV7-9 and TRBJ1-1; D is possibly TRBD1 (5 bases). CDR3 length: 18 residues. The germline gives CDR1 SEHNR, CDR2 FQNEAQ (reference sequence). V dropped 7 bases and J dropped 5 bases, with 29 bases sitting between them.

This clonotype appeared a few times. The V and J genes are TRBV18 and TRBJ2-1; TRBD2 might be the D (5 bases). V lost 2 bases and J 5 bases, leaving 16 bases between the germline ends. This CDR3 comprises 16 residues. Germline CDR1 KGHSH, CDR2 LQKENI. CDR3 nucleotides: TGTGCCAGCTCACCATCAAGCGGAGCTGCCCACAATGAGCAGTTCTTC. Translation: CASSPSSGAAHNEQFF.

This clonotype was recorded a few times. This chain uses TRBV7-9 with TRBJ2-3; 8 bases match TRBD2. Germline trimming cut 3 bases from V and 0 bases from J; bases unmatched to any gene: 11. The germline V gene encodes CDR1 SEHNR and CDR2 FQNEAQ (reference sequence). The CDR3 has 18 residues. The CDR3 DNA reads as TGTGCCAGCAGCTTCTTGGCGGGAGGCGCGACTAGCACAGATACGCAGTATTTT. The encoded protein is CASSFLAGGATSTDTQYF.

The DNA for the CDR3 is TGTGCCAGCAGTGAAGGGACAGGCAATGAAAAACTGTTTTTT. This translates into CASSEGTGNEKLFF. The rearrangement joins TRBV6-1 to TRBJ1-4; TRBD1 aligns across 7 bases. The CDR3 has 14 residues. Germline V gives CDR1 MNHNS, CDR2 SASEGT. J was trimmed by 5 bases and V by 1 base; bases with no gene match: 1.

This clonotype was detected only a few times. The chain links TRBV3-1 to TRBJ2-7; D unclear. Germline CDR1 is LGHDT and CDR2 is YNNKEL (reference sequence). This CDR3 spans 16 amino acids. Trimming took off 0 bases at V and 7 bases at J, with 19 bases between the two ends. CDR3 sequence (DNA): TGTGCCAGCAGCCAAGATTACCTTGGTCAGTCCTCGGAGCAGTACTTC. Its translation: CASSQDYLGQSSEQYF.